These T cell receptor beta chains were read from a single sample in a study of technical replicates of blood from a handful of donors. The data were produced by immunoSEQ multiplex PCR, yet TCRdb's version contains in-frame clones alone and is incomplete. The sample includes about 60,000 clones, 80% to 95% seen only once; the top ten take more than 4%. The sequenced sample was PBMCs. These receptors were taken from a human donor in good health. Some clones in this sample may be carry-over from other donors' samples. Each CDR3 is given with its conserved first and last residue. A D gene is named only where the DNA matches it firmly. Not all rows give a size; the values are once, few, many and, for expanded clones, a class.

v_call: TRBV7-2; d_call: -; j_call: TRBJ1-6; clone_size: -; cdr3_nt: TGTGCCAGCAGCCCCCACAGGCTCAGGAATTCACCCCTCCACTTT; cdr3_aa: CASSPHRLRNSPLHF
v_call: TRBV2; d_call: TRBD2; j_call: TRBJ2-3; clone_size: -; cdr3_nt: TGTGCCAGCAAGACTAGCGGGGTTGCAGATACGCAGTATTTT; cdr3_aa: CASKTSGVADTQYF
v_call: TRBV30; d_call: TRBD2; j_call: TRBJ2-7; clone_size: -; cdr3_nt: TGTGCCTGGACTAGCGGGGCCTACGAGCAGTACTTC; cdr3_aa: CAWTSGAYEQYF
v_call: TRBV18; d_call: -; j_call: TRBJ2-7; clone_size: -; cdr3_nt: TGTGCCAGCTCACCAGGAGGGGCGAGCGAGCAGTACTTC; cdr3_aa: CASSPGGASEQYF
v_call: TRBV5-6; d_call: TRBD1; j_call: TRBJ2-7; clone_size: -; cdr3_nt: TGTGCCAGCAGCTTCCGGGCCCGACAGGGCTCCGAGCAGTACTTC; cdr3_aa: CASSFRARQGSEQYF
v_call: TRBV25-1; d_call: TRBD1; j_call: TRBJ1-6; clone_size: -; cdr3_nt: TGTGCCAGCAGTCCGACAGGGGTTAATTCACCCCTCCACTTT; cdr3_aa: CASSPTGVNSPLHF
v_call: TRBV27; d_call: -; j_call: TRBJ1-1; clone_size: -; cdr3_nt: TGTGCCAGTAAACAGGGAACGAGCACTGAAGCTTTCTTT; cdr3_aa: CASKQGTSTEAFF
v_call: TRBV11-1; d_call: -; j_call: TRBJ2-7; clone_size: -; cdr3_nt: TGTGCCAGCAGCCGCGGCCTAACGACCTACGAGCAGTACTTC; cdr3_aa: CASSRGLTTYEQYF
v_call: TRBV30; d_call: -; j_call: TRBJ1-1; clone_size: -; cdr3_nt: TGTGCCTGGAGTGATAAGATCCCAGGGCCTGAAGCTTTCTTT; cdr3_aa: CAWSDKIPGPEAFF
v_call: TRBV2; d_call: TRBD2; j_call: TRBJ2-2; clone_size: -; cdr3_nt: TGTGCCAGCAATCCAGCGGGACGCACCGGGGAGCTGTTTTTT; cdr3_aa: CASNPAGRTGELFF
v_call: TRBV12-5; d_call: TRBD1; j_call: TRBJ2-5; clone_size: once; cdr3_nt: TGTGCTAGTGGTACAGGGGGCGAGACCCAGTACTTC; cdr3_aa: CASGTGGETQYF
v_call: TRBV20-1; d_call: -; j_call: TRBJ2-7; clone_size: -; cdr3_nt: TGCAGTGCTCACAGGGCCTACGAGCAGTACTTC; cdr3_aa: CSAHRAYEQYF
v_call: TRBV7-9; d_call: TRBD1; j_call: TRBJ2-7; clone_size: -; cdr3_nt: TGTGCCAGCAGCTTAGCGCGCGGGGACAGGGCGCGAGAGCAGTACTTC; cdr3_aa: CASSLARGDRAREQYF
v_call: TRBV5-1; d_call: -; j_call: TRBJ1-2; clone_size: -; cdr3_nt: TGCGCCAGCAGCCTGGATGGCAGGACTAACTATGGCTACACCTTC; cdr3_aa: CASSLDGRTNYGYTF
v_call: TRBV7-9; d_call: -; j_call: TRBJ1-5; clone_size: -; cdr3_nt: TGTGCCAGCACCGAGGGGGACAATCAGCCCCAGCATTTT; cdr3_aa: CASTEGDNQPQHF
v_call: TRBV18; d_call: TRBD2; j_call: TRBJ2-7; clone_size: -; cdr3_nt: TGTGCCAGCTCACCCGGACTAGCGGTCTACGAGCAGTACTTC; cdr3_aa: CASSPGLAVYEQYF
v_call: TRBV7-3; d_call: -; j_call: TRBJ1-1; clone_size: -; cdr3_nt: TGTGCCAGCAGCTTAATACAGGCGCCTTTGAACACTGAAGCTTTCTTT; cdr3_aa: CASSLIQAPLNTEAFF
v_call: TRBV7-2; d_call: TRBD1; j_call: TRBJ1-2; clone_size: -; cdr3_nt: TGTGCCAGCAGCAGGACAGGGGGCTATGGCTACACCTTC; cdr3_aa: CASSRTGGYGYTF
v_call: TRBV2; d_call: -; j_call: TRBJ2-7; clone_size: -; cdr3_nt: TGTGCCAGCAGTGCTAACGGGATAAACTACGAGCAGTACTTC; cdr3_aa: CASSANGINYEQYF
v_call: TRBV6-1; d_call: TRBD1; j_call: TRBJ2-7; clone_size: -; cdr3_nt: TGTGCCATTGGGACAGTTACCTACGAGCAGTACTTC; cdr3_aa: CAIGTVTYEQYF
v_call: TRBV4-1; d_call: -; j_call: TRBJ2-1; clone_size: -; cdr3_nt: TGCGCCAGCAGCCAGGGGGCTGGTGGACACAATGAGCAGTTCTTC; cdr3_aa: CASSQGAGGHNEQFF
v_call: TRBV5-4; d_call: -; j_call: TRBJ2-5; clone_size: -; cdr3_nt: TGTGCCAGCAGCTTGAGGGGAAAGGGGCAAGAGACCCAGTACTTC; cdr3_aa: CASSLRGKGQETQYF
v_call: TRBV5-5; d_call: TRBD2; j_call: TRBJ2-2; clone_size: -; cdr3_nt: TGTGCCAGCAGCTTAGGACTAGCGGGGTTCGCGAACACCGGGGAGCTGTTTTTT; cdr3_aa: CASSLGLAGFANTGELFF
v_call: TRBV6-5; d_call: TRBD1; j_call: TRBJ2-1; clone_size: few; cdr3_nt: TGTGCCAGCAGTTACAGGCAGGGGGCCAATGAGCAGTTCTTC; cdr3_aa: CASSYRQGANEQFF
v_call: TRBV27; d_call: TRBD2; j_call: TRBJ2-1; clone_size: once; cdr3_nt: TGTGCCAGCAGTTTACCGACTAGCGGGACGGTTAGTATGAATGAGCAGTTCTTC; cdr3_aa: CASSLPTSGTVSMNEQFF
v_call: TRBV29-1; d_call: -; j_call: TRBJ2-7; clone_size: -; cdr3_nt: TGCAGCGCCTTCCTCTCCTCTAGAGGCGAGCAGTACTTC; cdr3_aa: CSAFLSSRGEQYF
v_call: TRBV12-5; d_call: -; j_call: TRBJ1-1; clone_size: -; cdr3_nt: TGTGCTAGCGGAAAGGGGTGGACTGAAGCTTTCTTT; cdr3_aa: CASGKGWTEAFF
v_call: TRBV4-1; d_call: -; j_call: TRBJ1-2; clone_size: -; cdr3_nt: TGCGCCAGCAGCCGGCCGGACTCGCCATATGGCTACACCTTC; cdr3_aa: CASSRPDSPYGYTF
v_call: TRBV7-9; d_call: TRBD1; j_call: TRBJ2-5; clone_size: once; cdr3_nt: TGTGCCAGCAGCTCCCGGGACAGGCAAGAGACCCAGTACTTC; cdr3_aa: CASSSRDRQETQYF
v_call: TRBV5-5; d_call: TRBD1; j_call: TRBJ2-3; clone_size: -; cdr3_nt: TGTGCCAGCAGCTTAGGACCGGGACAGGGGTGGGATACGCAGTATTTT; cdr3_aa: CASSLGPGQGWDTQYF
v_call: TRBV4-1; d_call: TRBD2; j_call: TRBJ2-1; clone_size: -; cdr3_nt: TGCGCCAGCAGCAGACTAGCGTCGATATCCCAGGAGCAGTTCTTC; cdr3_aa: CASSRLASISQEQFF
v_call: TRBV10-3; d_call: -; j_call: TRBJ2-1; clone_size: -; cdr3_nt: TGTGCCATCTCTTCGGGTACCCCTTCGAGGAATGAGCAGTTCTTC; cdr3_aa: CAISSGTPSRNEQFF
v_call: TRBV4-1; d_call: -; j_call: TRBJ1-5; clone_size: -; cdr3_nt: TGCGCCAGCAGCCAAGGTACAGGCCGCAATCAGCCCCAGCATTTT; cdr3_aa: CASSQGTGRNQPQHF
v_call: TRBV30; d_call: TRBD2; j_call: TRBJ2-1; clone_size: -; cdr3_nt: TGTGCCTGGAAAAGGAGCGGGAGTTTTGAGCAGTTCTTC; cdr3_aa: CAWKRSGSFEQFF
v_call: TRBV29-1; d_call: TRBD1; j_call: TRBJ2-5; clone_size: -; cdr3_nt: TGCAGCGTTGATGGCACAAAGGGACAGGGGGCGAAGACCCAGTACTTC; cdr3_aa: CSVDGTKGQGAKTQYF
v_call: TRBV5-1; d_call: -; j_call: TRBJ2-5; clone_size: -; cdr3_nt: TGCGCCAGCAGCCCCGGGGTACAAGAGACCCAGTACTTC; cdr3_aa: CASSPGVQETQYF
v_call: TRBV29-1; d_call: -; j_call: TRBJ1-2; clone_size: -; cdr3_nt: TGCAGCGTTGAATCTGAGAACTATGGCTACACCTTC; cdr3_aa: CSVESENYGYTF
v_call: TRBV5-1; d_call: -; j_call: TRBJ1-1; clone_size: few; cdr3_nt: TGCGCCAGCAGCTCAACATTCCCCCAGGGTACTGAAGCTTTCTTT; cdr3_aa: CASSSTFPQGTEAFF
v_call: TRBV6-1; d_call: -; j_call: TRBJ1-2; clone_size: -; cdr3_nt: TGTGCCAGCAGCCCCGGGGAGGAGCGTGGCTACACCTTC; cdr3_aa: CASSPGEERGYTF
v_call: TRBV9; d_call: TRBD2; j_call: TRBJ2-7; clone_size: -; cdr3_nt: TGTGCCAGCAGCGTAGGGACGGGAGGGGGGGAGCAGTACTTC; cdr3_aa: CASSVGTGGGEQYF
v_call: TRBV7-2; d_call: TRBD2; j_call: TRBJ2-3; clone_size: -; cdr3_nt: TGTGCCAGCAGCCCGACTAGCGGCACAGATACGCAGTATTTT; cdr3_aa: CASSPTSGTDTQYF
v_call: TRBV6-5; d_call: TRBD1; j_call: TRBJ2-1; clone_size: -; cdr3_nt: TGTGCCAGCAGTTACTCGGGACAGGGGAACAATGAGCAGTTCTTC; cdr3_aa: CASSYSGQGNNEQFF
v_call: TRBV19; d_call: -; j_call: TRBJ1-4; clone_size: -; cdr3_nt: TGTGCCAGTAGTACTCAGGGACAAAATGAAAAACTGTTTTTT; cdr3_aa: CASSTQGQNEKLFF
v_call: TRBV1; d_call: -; j_call: TRBJ2-5; clone_size: -; cdr3_nt: TGCACCAGCAGCCCTTGGGGGGAAGTCCAAGAGACCCAGTACTTC; cdr3_aa: CTSSPWGEVQETQYF
v_call: TRBV6-1; d_call: -; j_call: TRBJ2-7; clone_size: -; cdr3_nt: TGTGCCAGCAGTGATGGGGACTTCCTCTACGAGCAGTACTTC; cdr3_aa: CASSDGDFLYEQYF
v_call: TRBV18; d_call: -; j_call: TRBJ2-7; clone_size: -; cdr3_nt: TGTGCCAGCTCCTTCTCGAGGTCCTACGAGCAGTACTTC; cdr3_aa: CASSFSRSYEQYF